Listed below are T cell receptor beta chains from one sample, sequenced in a study of radiation and T cells in renal cell carcinoma. Produced via immunoSEQ multiplex PCR; TCRdb's table is partial and in-frame only. This table has around 76,000 clones, roughly 87% appearing once. This specimen consisted of blood, obtained from a patient whose treatment included radiotherapy and nephrectomy. The receptor source for this set is a man aged 55-75 years with renal cell carcinoma. Both conserved end residues are part of each CDR3. Each record gives: D gene, J gene, V gene, clone size, CDR3 DNA, CDR3 protein. A D gene is named only where the DNA matches it firmly. Part of the rows lack a size; the others show once, few, many or a class for expanded clones.

>TRBD1|TRBJ1-4|TRBV6-4|NA
TGTGCCAGCAGCCAAGACAGGGAGGAAAAACTGTTTTTT
CASSQDREEKLFF
>NA|TRBJ2-1|TRBV19|NA
TGTGCCAGTAGTCCTCGGACCGCGGGGCAGTTCTTC
CASSPRTAGQFF
>TRBD2|TRBJ2-2|TRBV7-9|NA
TGTGCCAGCAGCGCGGGACTAGCGGGAGGAGGTACCGGGGAGCTGTTTTTT
CASSAGLAGGGTGELFF
>NA|TRBJ2-7|TRBV5-1|NA
TGCGCCAGCAGCTTAGTAGCGGACTCCTGCGAGCAGTACTTC
CASSLVADSCEQYF
>NA|TRBJ2-2|TRBV19|NA
TGTGCCAGTCGCATGTGGGACACCGGGGAGCTGTTTTTT
CASRMWDTGELFF
>NA|TRBJ2-3|TRBV15|NA
TGTGCCACCAGCAGAGTACCGGGAGCCTCAGATACGCAGTATTTT
CATSRVPGASDTQYF
>NA|TRBJ1-1|TRBV29-1|NA
TGCAGCGTTCGCCAAGTTACTGAAGCTTTCTTT
CSVRQVTEAFF
>NA|TRBJ2-1|TRBV7-3|NA
TGTGCCAGCAGCCCGTTCGATGGGGGGGAGCAGTTCTTC
CASSPFDGGEQFF
>NA|TRBJ2-7|TRBV7-2|NA
TGTGCCAGCAGCTTAGTCGGGAGATCCTACGAGCAGTACTTC
CASSLVGRSYEQYF
>NA|TRBJ1-5|TRBV7-1|NA
TGCGCCAGCAGCTCGCAGGGTACTCAGCCCCAGCATTTT
CASSSQGTQPQHF
>TRBD1|TRBJ1-5|TRBV5-1|NA
TGCGCCAGCAGCCGGGACAGCAATAATCAGCCCCAGCATTTT
CASSRDSNNQPQHF
>NA|TRBJ1-5|TRBV6-5|few
TGTGCCAGCAGTTACTCCTTTGGCAATCAGCCCCAGCATTTT
CASSYSFGNQPQHF
>NA|TRBJ2-3|TRBV27|NA
TGTGCCAGCAGAAAGGGAGACCTGGCGGATACGCAGTATTTT
CASRKGDLADTQYF
>TRBD2|TRBJ2-1|TRBV4-1|NA
TGCGCCAGCAGCCAAAATGGTCGACACTGGGACTGGACTAGCGGGAGGGCCGTTGAGCAGTTCTTC
CASSQNGRHWDWTSGRAVEQFF
>TRBD1|TRBJ2-7|TRBV7-9|NA
TGTGCCAGCAGCCCCGGGACAGGTACCTACGAGCAGTACTTC
CASSPGTGTYEQYF
>NA|TRBJ2-7|TRBV7-6|NA
TGTGCCAGCAGCCCCCGCTCGACACGGTACGAGCAGTACTTC
CASSPRSTRYEQYF
>TRBD1|TRBJ1-1|TRBV28|NA
TGTGCCAGCAGTTCCGGACAGGTAGAAGCTTTCTTT
CASSSGQVEAFF
>TRBD2|TRBJ2-1|TRBV19|NA
TGTGCCAGTAGTCTCACTAGCGCGCATTACAATGAGCAGTTCTTC
CASSLTSAHYNEQFF